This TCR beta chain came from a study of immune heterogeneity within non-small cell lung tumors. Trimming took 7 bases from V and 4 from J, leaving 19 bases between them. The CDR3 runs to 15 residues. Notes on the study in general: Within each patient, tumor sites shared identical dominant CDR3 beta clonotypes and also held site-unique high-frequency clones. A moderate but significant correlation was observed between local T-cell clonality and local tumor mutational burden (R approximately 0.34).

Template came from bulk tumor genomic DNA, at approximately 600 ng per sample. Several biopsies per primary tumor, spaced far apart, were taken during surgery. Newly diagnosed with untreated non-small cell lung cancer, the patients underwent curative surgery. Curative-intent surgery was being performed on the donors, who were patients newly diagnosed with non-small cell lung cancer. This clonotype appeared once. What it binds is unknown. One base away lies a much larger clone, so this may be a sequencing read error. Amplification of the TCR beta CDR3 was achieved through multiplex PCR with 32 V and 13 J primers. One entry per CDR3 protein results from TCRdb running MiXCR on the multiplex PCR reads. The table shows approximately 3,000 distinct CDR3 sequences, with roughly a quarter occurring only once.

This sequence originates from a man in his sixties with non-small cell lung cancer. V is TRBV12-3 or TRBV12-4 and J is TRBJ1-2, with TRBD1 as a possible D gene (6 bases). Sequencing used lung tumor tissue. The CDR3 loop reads CASIPRGQSLYGYTF. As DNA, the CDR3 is TGTGCCAGCATACCAAGAGGACAGTCCCTCTATGGCTACACCTTC.